The subject of this entry is one T cell receptor (beta chain). The source of the sample is a study of chemoradiotherapy in HPV16-positive cancers. TCRdb's copy holds only in-frame clones and misses some; the assay was immunoSEQ multiplex PCR. The table records 12,000 or so clones, 70% to 90% of them present only once. The sequence came from a human donor with HPV-associated anogenital cancer. Sample: blood, taken from a patient who underwent chemoradiotherapy.

The CDR3 loop reads CASSLGRPPYEQYF. The CDR3 DNA reads TGTGCCAGCAGCTTAGGGAGGCCCCCCTACGAGCAGTACTTC. The chain uses TRBV13 and TRBJ2-7, with D unclear. From germline, CDR1 is PRHDT and CDR2 FYEKMQ (reference sequence). Trimming pared 0 bases from V and 2 bases from J, leaving 8 bases between. The CDR3 extends over 14 amino acids.